The 17 T cell receptor beta chains below were found in one sample sequenced in a study of technical replicates of blood from a handful of donors. Profiling relied on immunoSEQ multiplex PCR, and the TCRdb table lists in-frame clones only, not all of them. The sample consists of tens of thousands of clones, 90% to 95% of them appearing once. The material sequenced was T cells isolated from PBMCs. These receptors were taken from a human donor in good health.

This clone was recorded once. The chain is built from TRBV21-1 and TRBJ2-3; no check of the table's D call, TRBD1, against the DNA was made. TRBV21-1 is an annotated pseudogene. CDR3 length: 15 residues. CDR3 coding DNA: TGTGCCAGCAGCAAACCAAAGGGGGTTACAGATACGCAGTATTTT. It yields the protein CASSKPKGVTDTQYF.

The chain carries TRBV2 and TRBJ2-7, with 9 nucleotides matching TRBD2. The CDR3 contains 16 residues. Looked up from germline, CDR1 is SNHLY and CDR2 is FYNNEI. V was pared by 4 bases and J by 2 bases, with 9 bases of the junction left unmatched. For the CDR3, the DNA is TGTGCCAGCAGTGGCCCGGGGACTAGCCCTACCTACGAGCAGTACTTC. Amino acids: CASSGPGTSPTYEQYF.

The rearrangement links TRBV19 to TRBJ1-1, with D perhaps matching TRBD1 (6 bases). The germline CDR1 and CDR2 sequences are LNHDA and SQIVND (reference sequence). The CDR3 loop spans 15 amino acids. The V and J ends lost 7 bases and 0 bases respectively, with 15 bases between them. CDR3 residues: CASTSGTWLNTEAFF. The CDR3 DNA reads as TGTGCCAGTACCTCAGGGACATGGTTGAACACTGAAGCTTTCTTT. Using reference TRBV19 and TRBJ1-1 for the parts outside the CDR3, the full variable domain is DGGITQSPKYLFRKEGQNVTLSCEQNLNHDAMYWYRQDPGQGLRLIYYSQIVNDFQKGDIAEGYSVSREKKESFPLTVTSAQKNPTAFYLCASTSGTWLNTEAFFGQGTRLTVV.

The J gene is TRBJ1-1, the V gene TRBV9; possibly TRBD1 for D (5 bases). This CDR3 is 15 amino acids long. Germline V gene lookup returns CDR1 SGDLS and CDR2 YYNGEE. V was cut by 4 bases and J by 5 bases, with 18 bases left in between. The CDR3: CASSSSRGDWTEAFF. CDR3 in DNA: TGTGCCAGCAGCTCATCTCGGGGGGATTGGACTGAAGCTTTCTTT. Together with reference TRBV9 and TRBJ1-1, the CDR3 gives the full variable domain: DSGVTQTPKHLITATGQRVTLRCSPRSGDLSVYWYQQSLDQGLQFLIQYYNGEERAKGNILERFSAQQFPDLHSELNLSSLELGDSALYFCASSSSRGDWTEAFFGQGTRLTVV.

Comments on this clone: Other DNA sequences in the sample encode the same CDR3. The chain uses TRBV5-1 and TRBJ2-1, with D perhaps TRBD2 (6 bases). Germline loops: CDR1 SGHRS, CDR2 YFSETQ. The germline V and J ends were trimmed by 0 bases and 0 bases, with 7 bases remaining between them. The CDR3 is 15 residues long. The CDR3 region is CASSLAGSSYNEQFF. CDR3 nucleotides: TGCGCCAGCAGCTTGGCCGGGAGCTCCTACAATGAGCAGTTCTTC.

This chain uses TRBV5-4 with TRBJ2-7; 10 bases fit TRBD2. With 0 bases clipped from V and 7 bases from J, the junction kept 10 bases outside the gene matches. CDR1 is SGHNT and CDR2 is YYREEE in the germline V gene (reference sequence). CDR3 length: 16 residues. Written as DNA, the CDR3 is TGTGCCAGCAGCTTGGATACCCTAGCGGGAGTAGGAGAGCAGTACTTC. Translated, it gives CASSLDTLAGVGEQYF.

The chain employs TRBV27 and TRBJ1-2; tentatively, D is TRBD1 (5 bases). V was cut by 6 bases and J by 6 bases, with 20 bases left in between. The CDR3 runs to 15 residues. The germline CDR1 and CDR2 sequences are MNHEY and SMNVEV (reference sequence). The CDR3 is CASSAWGRIFDGYTF. CDR3 bases: TGTGCCAGCAGCGCCTGGGGCAGGATATTCGATGGCTACACCTTC.

The chain joins TRBV5-6 to TRBJ2-1; 9 positions match TRBD2. After removal of 6 bases from V and 7 bases from J, the junction contained 14 bases not matched to a gene. CDR3 length: 16 amino acids. From germline, CDR1 is SGHDT and CDR2 YYEEEE. In DNA, the CDR3 is TGTGCCAGCACCCTACCCTGGCGGGAGGGCCTTAATGAGCAGTTCTTC. Amino acid sequence: CASTLPWREGLNEQFF.

The gene calls are TRBV14 and TRBJ1-2, with a possible D match to TRBD1 (6 bases). Trimming cost V 3 bases and J 3 bases, with 8 bases left between them. Germline values: CDR1 SGHDN, CDR2 FVKESK. The CDR3 is 13 amino acids. The CDR3 DNA is TGTGCCAGCAGCCAGACAGGCGACTATGGCTACACCTTC. Protein: CASSQTGDYGYTF.

The chain links TRBV4-1 to TRBJ2-7; no clear D gene. Trimming removed 4 bases from V and 5 bases from J, with 12 bases in between. Germline V gives CDR1 MGHRA, CDR2 YSYEKL. The CDR3 loop spans 13 amino acids. Here the CDR3 reads CASSPILMDEQYF. The CDR3 bases are TGCGCCAGCAGCCCTATATTAATGGACGAGCAGTACTTC.

The chain joins TRBV27 to TRBJ2-1; 10 bases align to TRBD2. The J segment lost 10 bases and the V segment lost 4 bases, leaving 10 bases of the junction unmatched. The CDR3 contains 15 residues. The germline CDR1 and CDR2 sequences are MNHEY and SMNVEV (reference sequence). CDR3 sequence (DNA): TGTGCCAGCAGTTCGGTCGGGCTAGCGGGAGAAGAGCAGTTCTTC. It is translated as CASSSVGLAGEEQFF.

The rearrangement uses TRBV6-1 and TRBJ1-2, with D tentatively TRBD1 (6 bases). The V end lost 4 bases, the J end lost 5 bases, and 14 bases lay between the germline ends. The CDR3 has 14 residues. Germline CDR1 and CDR2: MNHNS and SASEGT. CDR3 sequence (DNA): TGTGCCAGCAGTGCCGTCGGGGGGCCTTATGGCTACACCTTC. Protein: CASSAVGGPYGYTF.

The V and J genes are TRBV7-6 and TRBJ2-1, with D perhaps TRBD2 (5 bases). Germline-derived CDR1 and CDR2 are SGHVS and FNYEAQ. The V gene lost 2 bases and the J gene lost 3 bases, with 11 bases spanning the gap. CDR3 size: 15 residues. The CDR3 reads CASSLIDGIYNEQFF. CDR3 DNA: TGTGCCAGCAGCTTAATTGACGGGATCTACAATGAGCAGTTCTTC.

V usage is TRBV12-5 and J usage is TRBJ1-3, with 8 bases lining up with TRBD1. This CDR3 comprises 14 residues. With 5 bases clipped from V and 2 bases from J, the junction kept 2 bases outside the gene matches. Per the germline V gene, CDR1 is LGHNT and CDR2 is FRNRAP. The CDR3 coding sequence is TGTGCTAGTGGTCAGGGGGCACCTGGAAACACCATATATTTT. This translates into CASGQGAPGNTIYF.

This sequence joins TRBV27 and TRBJ2-3; 7 nucleotides agree with TRBD2. The germline CDR1 and CDR2 sequences are MNHEY and SMNVEV (reference sequence). The CDR3 is made up of 15 amino acids. Trimming cost V 5 bases and J 2 bases; bases outside gene matches: 7. The CDR3 bases are TGTGCCAGCAGTCTGGGGGGGGTTATCACAGATACGCAGTATTTT. Translated: CASSLGGVITDTQYF.

The V call is TRBV4-3, the J call TRBJ2-5; TRBD2 is a possible D gene (6 bases). The V end was cut by 1 base, the J end by 3 bases, with 9 bases between. Germline V gives CDR1 LGHNA, CDR2 YSLEER. This CDR3 is 14 amino acids long. The CDR3 DNA is TGCGCCAGCAGCCAAGTAGGGACTGAAGAGACCCAGTACTTC. Its translation is CASSQVGTEETQYF.

The V and J genes are TRBV9 and TRBJ1-1, with 7 bases lining up with TRBD1. Looked up from germline, CDR1 is SGDLS and CDR2 is YYNGEE. The CDR3 totals 15 residues. V lost 2 bases to trimming and J lost 5 bases; unmatched junction nucleotides: 9. CDR3 protein: CASSVWQGDYTEAFF. The CDR3 DNA is TGTGCCAGCAGCGTTTGGCAGGGGGATTATACTGAAGCTTTCTTT.